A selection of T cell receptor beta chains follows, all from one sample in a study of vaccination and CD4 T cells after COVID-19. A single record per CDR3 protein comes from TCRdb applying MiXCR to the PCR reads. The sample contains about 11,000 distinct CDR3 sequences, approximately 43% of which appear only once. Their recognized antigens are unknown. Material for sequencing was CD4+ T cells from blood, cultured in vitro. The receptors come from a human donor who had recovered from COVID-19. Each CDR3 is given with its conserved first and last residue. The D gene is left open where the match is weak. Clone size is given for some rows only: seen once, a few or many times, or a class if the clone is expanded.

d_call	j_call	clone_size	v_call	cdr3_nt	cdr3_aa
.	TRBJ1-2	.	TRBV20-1	TGCAGTGCTACAGACGGGGGGCGTGATGGCTACACCTTC	CSATDGGRDGYTF
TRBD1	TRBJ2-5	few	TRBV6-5	TGTGCCAGCAGTTACGGGACAGCGGAAGAGACCCAGTACTTC	CASSYGTAEETQYF
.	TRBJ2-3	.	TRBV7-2	TGTGCCAGCAGCCCACCTGAGGGTCGTGTGACAGATACGCAGTATTTT	CASSPPEGRVTDTQYF
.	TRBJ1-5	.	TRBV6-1	TGTGCCAGCTGGTGGGGGGGTAACAATCAGCCCCAGCATTTT	CASWWGGNNQPQHF
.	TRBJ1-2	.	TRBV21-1	TGTGCCAGCTTCAACAGAAAACTAAACTATGGCTACACCTTC	CASFNRKLNYGYTF
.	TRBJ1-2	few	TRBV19	TGTGCCAGTAGTCGGCAAGCTAACTATGGCTACACCTTC	CASSRQANYGYTF
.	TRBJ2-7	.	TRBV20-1	TGCAGTGCCCAGTTCCGGGGGGCGCGTAACGAGCAGTACTTC	CSAQFRGARNEQYF
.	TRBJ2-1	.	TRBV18	TGTGCCAGCTCACCACAGAAATACAATGAGCAGTTCTTC	CASSPQKYNEQFF
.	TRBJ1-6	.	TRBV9	TGTGCCAGCAGCGTAGGTCAAGACAATTCACCCCTCCACTTT	CASSVGQDNSPLHF
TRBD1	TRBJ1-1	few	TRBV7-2	TGTGCCAGCAGCCCTTTTACTCTGGGACAGGGGGCAATGGGAGCTTTCTTT	CASSPFTLGQGAMGAFF
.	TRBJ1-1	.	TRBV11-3	TGTGCCAGCAGCCCAGGGGTTGGGAGGAACACTGAAGCTTTCTTT	CASSPGVGRNTEAFF
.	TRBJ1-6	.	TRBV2	TGTGCCAGCAGTGTAATAGGACAGAGTAATTCACCCCTCCACTTT	CASSVIGQSNSPLHF
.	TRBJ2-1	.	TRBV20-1	TGCAGTGCTAGTGGGCGCCTCAATGAGCAGTTCTTC	CSASGRLNEQFF
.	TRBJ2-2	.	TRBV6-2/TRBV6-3	TGTGCCAGCAGTTGGGGACGAGGTAACCACACCGGGGAGCTGTTTTTT	CASSWGRGNHTGELFF
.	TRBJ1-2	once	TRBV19	TGTGCCAGTACCCCGGGGGGAGATGGCTACGCCTTC	CASTPGGDGYAF
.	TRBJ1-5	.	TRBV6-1	TGTGCCAGCAGCTTAGCGTCAGGGAATTCCCAGCCCCAGCATTTT	CASSLASGNSQPQHF
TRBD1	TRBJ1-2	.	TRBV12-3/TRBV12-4	TGTGCCAGCAGCGAAGGACAGGGTTTATATGGCTACACCTTC	CASSEGQGLYGYTF
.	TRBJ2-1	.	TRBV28	TGTGCCAGCAGTCCCAGGACGGGGATGGGGAACAATGAGCAGTTCTTC	CASSPRTGMGNNEQFF
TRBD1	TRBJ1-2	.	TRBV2	TGTGCCAGCAGTTCCCTAAACAGGGGAGCTAACTATGGCTACACCTTC	CASSSLNRGANYGYTF
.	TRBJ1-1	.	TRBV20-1	TGCAGTGCTACCCGAGTCACTGAAGCTTTCTTT	CSATRVTEAFF
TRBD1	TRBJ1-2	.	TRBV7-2	TGTGCCAGCAGCCAAGGACAGGGCTATGGCTACACCTTC	CASSQGQGYGYTF
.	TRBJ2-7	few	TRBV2	TGTGCCAGCAATGGAGGGTACGAGCAGTACTTC	CASNGGYEQYF
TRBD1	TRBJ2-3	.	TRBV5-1	TGCGCCAGCAGCTTGCAACAGGGGAAGGATACGCAGTATTTT	CASSLQQGKDTQYF
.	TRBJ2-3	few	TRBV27	TGTGCCAGCAAGGATCTTAGCACAGATACGCAGTATTTT	CASKDLSTDTQYF
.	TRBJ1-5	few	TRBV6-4	TGTGCCAGCAGTGAAGGCAGCAATCAGCCCCAGCATTTT	CASSEGSNQPQHF
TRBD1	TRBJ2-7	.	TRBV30	TGTGCCTGGCACCCGGGGACAGGGGGGTACGAGCAGTACTTC	CAWHPGTGGYEQYF
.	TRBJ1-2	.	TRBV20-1	TGCAGTGCTAGAGACGGGGGAGTTGCTGGCCACACCTTC	CSARDGGVAGHTF
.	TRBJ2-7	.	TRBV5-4	TGTGCCAGCAGCTTGGCACAGGGCCCCTACGAGCAGTACTTC	CASSLAQGPYEQYF